In its sample, the clone carrying this T cell receptor (beta chain) was seen a few times. Antigen specificity is unknown. Trimming took off 7 bases at V and 4 bases at J, with 10 bases between the two ends. Looked up from germline, CDR1 is SQVTM and CDR2 is ANQGSEA. The CDR3 has 11 amino acids. This sample stems from a study of T cell responses to AZD1222 COVID-19 vaccine. Study-level background: The study pooled second doses at about 4 or about 12 weeks.

This table comes from immunoSEQ multiplex PCR, and its TCRdb copy is limited to in-frame clones, with some not included. The profile shows 100,000 to 150,000 clones, around 87% of them singletons. Study-wide points: Sampled repertoires all dated from after the peak T cell response. The breadth and depth of Spike-specific TCRs increased once two AZD1222 doses had been given. Females made up more of the donors, who were largely white British, and clonal diversity may have come out too low.

The V call is TRBV29-1, the J call TRBJ1-1; no firm D call. The starting material was peripheral blood, obtained on day 0 of AZD1222 vaccination. This clonotype was sampled from an adult in good health. The CDR3 here is CSAPEGTEAFF. CDR3 coding DNA: TGCAGCGCCCCTGAAGGCACTGAAGCTTTCTTT.